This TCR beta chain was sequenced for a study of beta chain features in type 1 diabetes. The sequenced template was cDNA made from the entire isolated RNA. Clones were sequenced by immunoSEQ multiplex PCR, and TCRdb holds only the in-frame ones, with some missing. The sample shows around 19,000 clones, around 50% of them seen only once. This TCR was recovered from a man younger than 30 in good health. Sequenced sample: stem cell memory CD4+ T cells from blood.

The CDR3 sequence: CASSHEADSNQPQHF. The CDR3 DNA sequence: TGCGCCAGCAGCCATGAGGCGGATAGCAATCAGCCCCAGCATTTT. The chain couples TRBV4-3 to TRBJ1-5, with D hard to call. Deletions cut 3 bases from V and 0 bases from J, with 9 bases between. This CDR3 contains 15 residues. Germline values: CDR1 LGHNA, CDR2 YSLEER.